The rows below give T cell receptor beta chains drawn from one sample of a study of blood T cell repertoires in COVID-19. Assay used: immunoSEQ multiplex PCR; TCRdb lists only in-frame clones, some missing. This table holds approximately 280,000 clones, approximately 85% found once. Material for sequencing was peripheral blood. These receptors were collected from a man younger than 30 with active or convalescent COVID-19. Each CDR3 is given with its conserved first and last residue. The order of the fields is J gene, V gene, clone size, CDR3 length, D gene, CDR3 protein, CDR3 DNA. D genes are given only for firm matches. Only part of the rows carry a size: once, few, many, or a class if the clone is expanded.

>TRBJ2-5|TRBV7-9|.|14|.
CASSLSNRAETQYF
TGTGCCAGCAGCTTATCGAACAGGGCCGAGACCCAGTACTTC
>TRBJ1-3|TRBV7-8|.|17|TRBD1
CASSLPPWDRGSNTIYF
TGTGCCAGCAGCTTACCCCCTTGGGACAGGGGGAGTAACACCATATATTTT
>TRBJ2-1|TRBV5-1|.|14|TRBD2
CASSPGTSLDEQFF
TGCGCCAGCAGCCCGGGGACTAGCTTGGATGAGCAGTTCTTC
>TRBJ1-4|TRBV3-1/TRBV3-2|.|16|.
CASSQERPATNEKLFF
TGTGCCAGCAGCCAAGAGCGGCCTGCAACTAATGAAAAACTGTTTTTT
>TRBJ2-7|TRBV6-1|.|15|.
CASSEVGGTPYEQYF
TGTGCCAGCAGTGAAGTGGGAGGTACCCCCTACGAGCAGTACTTC
>TRBJ1-6|TRBV25-1|.|13|.
CASRGARYSPLHF
TGTGCCAGCAGAGGGGCGCGTTATTCACCCCTCCACTTT
>TRBJ2-7|TRBV7-2|.|14|TRBD1
CASSQAGTAYEQYF
TGTGCCAGCAGCCAGGCCGGGACAGCCTACGAGCAGTACTTC
>TRBJ2-5|TRBV9|.|16|TRBD2
CASSVASGGHQETQYF
TGTGCCAGCAGCGTAGCCAGCGGGGGGCACCAAGAGACCCAGTACTTC
>TRBJ1-1|TRBV6-5|.|15|TRBD1
CASSYMTGEDTEAFF
TGTGCCAGCAGTTACATGACAGGGGAGGACACTGAAGCTTTCTTT
>TRBJ1-5|TRBV7-3|.|13|.
CASSPGDGQPQHF
TGTGCCAGCAGTCCAGGGGACGGCCAGCCCCAGCATTTT
>TRBJ2-5|TRBV27|.|14|TRBD1
CASSQGTGGETQYF
TGTGCCAGCAGTCAGGGGACAGGGGGGGAGACCCAGTACTTC
>TRBJ1-1|TRBV6-6|.|13|.
CASGGGGNTEAFF
TGTGCCTCTGGTGGGGGAGGTAACACTGAAGCTTTCTTT
>TRBJ1-1|TRBV10-2|.|13|.
CASSEGAGTEAFF
TGCGCCAGCAGTGAGGGGGCCGGCACTGAAGCTTTCTTT
>TRBJ2-5|TRBV7-2|.|13|.
CASSLGLVETQYF
TGTGCCAGCAGCTTAGGGTTAGTAGAGACCCAGTACTTC
>TRBJ2-5|TRBV30|.|17|TRBD2
CAWIPSGLAGPQETQYF
TGTGCCTGGATCCCCTCGGGACTAGCGGGGCCCCAAGAGACCCAGTACTTC
>TRBJ1-2|TRBV6-5|.|15|TRBD1
CASSPTTSDREGYTF
TGTGCCAGCAGTCCCACTACATCGGACAGGGAGGGATACACCTTC
>TRBJ1-2|TRBV7-9|.|16|TRBD1
CASSSSGGRGQYGYTF
TGTGCCAGCAGCAGTAGCGGGGGAAGGGGGCAATATGGCTACACCTTC
>TRBJ1-2|TRBV5-4|few|14|.
CASRPDSYNYGYTF
TGTGCCAGCAGACCCGACAGTTATAACTATGGCTACACCTTC
>TRBJ1-1|TRBV16|.|15|.
CASSQGSAPGPEAFF
TGTGCCAGCAGCCAAGGGTCGGCCCCGGGTCCTGAAGCTTTCTTT
>TRBJ2-5|TRBV4-3|.|15|.
CASSHSSGDRETQYF
TGCGCCAGCAGCCATTCTTCAGGTGATAGGGAGACCCAGTACTTC
>TRBJ2-5|TRBV18|.|14|.
CASSPRWEAGAQYF
TGTGCCAGCTCACCCCGGTGGGAGGCCGGGGCCCAGTACTTC
>TRBJ1-1|TRBV3-1/TRBV3-2|few|14|TRBD1
CASSHRQGRTEAFF
TGTGCCAGCAGCCACAGACAGGGAAGGACTGAAGCTTTCTTT
>TRBJ2-5|TRBV5-4|.|12|.
CASSLEEGPQYF
TGTGCCAGCAGCTTGGAGGAGGGACCGCAGTACTTC
>TRBJ2-3|TRBV7-7|.|14|.
CASSLGGATDTQYF
TGTGCCAGCAGCTTAGGGGGAGCCACAGATACGCAGTATTTT
>TRBJ2-2|TRBV7-9|.|14|TRBD1
CASSNGTVKGELFF
TGTGCCAGCAGCAACGGGACAGTCAAGGGGGAGCTGTTTTTT
>TRBJ1-2|TRBV11-2|.|14|.
CASRGEDGNYGYTF
TGTGCCAGCAGAGGGGAAGACGGTAACTATGGCTACACCTTC
>TRBJ1-2|TRBV7-9|.|15|.
CASSLEARRPYGYTF
TGTGCCAGCAGCTTAGAAGCCAGGCGACCCTATGGCTACACCTTC
>TRBJ1-1|TRBV23-1|.|14|.
CASSQIGVNTEAFF
TGCGCCAGCAGTCAAATCGGGGTGAACACTGAAGCTTTCTTT